The present T cell receptor beta chain was sequenced within a study of cytomegalovirus exposure and HLA in healthy donors. The study, taken as a whole, reports: When analyzed later, a missense DCLRE1C variant was found to be linked to TCR beta V- and J-gene trimming.

Germline-derived CDR1 and CDR2 are SGHTA and FQGTGA. The CDR3 extends over 16 amino acids. J was trimmed by 5 bases and V by 3 bases; bases with no gene match: 5. About this clone itself: Its antigen is undetermined.

Use of 60 Vbeta and 13 Jbeta primers characterized the PCR. Data came from immunoSEQ multiplex PCR; TCRdb stores just in-frame clones and leaves some out. The profile covers about 190,000 clones, with 70% to 80% appearing a single time and around 1.6% taken by the ten largest. Donors consisted of healthy bone marrow donors. The chain employs TRBV7-3 and TRBJ2-2; 11 bases match TRBD1. Sequencing was carried out using PBMCs. The origin of this receptor is a woman in her forties or fifties in good health and CMV-seronegative. CDR3 protein: CASSFIGTGGTGELFF. CDR3 nucleotide sequence: TGTGCCAGCAGCTTTATTGGGACAGGGGGGACCGGGGAGCTGTTTTTT.